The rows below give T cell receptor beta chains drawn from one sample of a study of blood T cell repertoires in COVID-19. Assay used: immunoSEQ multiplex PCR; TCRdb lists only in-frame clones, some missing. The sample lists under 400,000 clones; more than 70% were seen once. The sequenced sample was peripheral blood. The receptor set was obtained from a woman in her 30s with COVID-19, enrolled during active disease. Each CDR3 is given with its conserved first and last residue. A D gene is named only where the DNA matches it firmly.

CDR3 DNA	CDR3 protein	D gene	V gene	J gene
TGTGCCACCAGCGCTCAGGGGGGAAATCAGCCCCAGCATTTT	CATSAQGGNQPQHF	TRBD1	TRBV15	TRBJ1-5
TGCGCCAGCAGACGAACGGGGTACTATGGCTACACCTTC	CASRRTGYYGYTF	NA	TRBV5-1	TRBJ1-2
TGTGCCAGCAGCTTAGTACCTACCACCCGAGGTGAAAAACTGTTTTTT	CASSLVPTTRGEKLFF	NA	TRBV7-6	TRBJ1-4
TGCAGCGTGGACCGGGACTATGGTCCAGATACGCAGTATTTT	CSVDRDYGPDTQYF	TRBD2	TRBV29-1	TRBJ2-3
TGTGCCAGCAATCCGGGGAGCTCCTACAATGAGCAGTTCTTC	CASNPGSSYNEQFF	NA	TRBV6-5	TRBJ2-1
TGTGCCAGCAGCCCGACAGGGGTTGGCCAGCCCCAGCATTTT	CASSPTGVGQPQHF	TRBD1	TRBV7-4	TRBJ1-5
TGTGCCAGTAAGGCTCGGGACAGGGGACCAGATACGCAGTATTTT	CASKARDRGPDTQYF	TRBD1	TRBV19	TRBJ2-3
TGTGCCAGCTCACCGGGGTTGACAGCTGAAGCTTTCTTT	CASSPGLTAEAFF	NA	TRBV18	TRBJ1-1
TGTGCCAGCAGCTTACGAACGGGACTAGAGGACAATGAGCAGTTCTTC	CASSLRTGLEDNEQFF	TRBD2	TRBV7-2	TRBJ2-1
TGTGCCAGTAGTATAGCGGGAGGTGATGAGCAGTTCTTC	CASSIAGGDEQFF	TRBD2	TRBV19	TRBJ2-1
TGTGCCAGCAGTTTCGGTCGAGCGGGAGTGGACGAGCAGTACTTC	CASSFGRAGVDEQYF	TRBD2	TRBV27	TRBJ2-7
TGTGCCAGTAGTATAAGGGGACAGGGGGTCATGAACACTGAAGCTTTCTTT	CASSIRGQGVMNTEAFF	TRBD1	TRBV19	TRBJ1-1